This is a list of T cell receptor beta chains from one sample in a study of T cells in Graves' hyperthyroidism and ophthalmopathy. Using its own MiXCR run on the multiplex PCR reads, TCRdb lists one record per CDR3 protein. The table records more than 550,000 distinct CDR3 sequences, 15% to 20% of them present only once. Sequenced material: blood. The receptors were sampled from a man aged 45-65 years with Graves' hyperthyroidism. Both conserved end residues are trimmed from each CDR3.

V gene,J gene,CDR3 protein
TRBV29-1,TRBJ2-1,SVAQGYNEQF
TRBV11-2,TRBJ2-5,ASSPRRTAETQY
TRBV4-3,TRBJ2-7,ASSLVQGESYEQY
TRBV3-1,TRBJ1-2,ASSQGDRGRGYT
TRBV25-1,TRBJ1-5,ASSPSGQGGRQPQH
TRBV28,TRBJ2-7,ATCVAGAHEQY
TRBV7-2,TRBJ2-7,ASSLAGGEIYEQY
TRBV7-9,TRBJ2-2,ASSDRDRVNTGELF
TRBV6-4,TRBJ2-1,ASHNRDYPYNEQF
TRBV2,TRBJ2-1,ASSDEGVAGFAYNEQF
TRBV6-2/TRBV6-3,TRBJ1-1,ASSYSEGRNTEAF
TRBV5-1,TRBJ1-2,ASSLMTSNYGYT
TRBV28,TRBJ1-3,ASSEVSSGNTIY
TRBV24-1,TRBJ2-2,ATSDFGTSGTGELF
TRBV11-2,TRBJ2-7,ASSSSPSASYEQY
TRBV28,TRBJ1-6,ASRLGTLSNSPLH
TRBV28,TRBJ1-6,ASSSGGGVSPLH
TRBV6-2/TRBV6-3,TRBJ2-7,ASSYVAREQY
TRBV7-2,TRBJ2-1,ASSFPADEQF
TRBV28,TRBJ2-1,ASRTGPMASGREF
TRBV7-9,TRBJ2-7,ASSPLRGWEQY
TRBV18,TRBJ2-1,ASSPGSAENEQF
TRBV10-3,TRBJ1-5,AISEPDSNQPQH
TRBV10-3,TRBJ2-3,AIRPGQGTDTQY
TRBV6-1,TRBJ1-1,ASKPQQGMNTEAF
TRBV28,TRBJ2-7,ASSLNARQAYEQY
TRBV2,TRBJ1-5,ASTQQGGLNSNQPQH
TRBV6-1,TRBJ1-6,ASSEASRRGSNSPLH
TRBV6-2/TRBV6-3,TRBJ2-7,ASKTTSGRSSSYEQY
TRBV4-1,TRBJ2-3,ASSQNRASTDTQY
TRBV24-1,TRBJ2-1,ATSDPLQVGSYNEQF
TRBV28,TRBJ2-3,ASSLLDFSGDTQY
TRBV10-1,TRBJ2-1,ASSDSRVPETSGRYYNEQF
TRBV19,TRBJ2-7,ASSTVSSPTYEQY
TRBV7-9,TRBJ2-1,ASSLRGSSEQF
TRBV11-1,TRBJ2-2,ASSLQGAQDTGELF
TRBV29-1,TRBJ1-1,SVGRGDTEAF
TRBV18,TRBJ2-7,ASSPPSGTASYEQY
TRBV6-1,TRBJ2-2,ASSYSGTGRTGELF
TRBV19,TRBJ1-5,ASSARGPQPQH
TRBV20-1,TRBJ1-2,SAKETGANYGYT
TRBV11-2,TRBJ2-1,ASSHHIAGGSYNEQF
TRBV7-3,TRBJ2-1,ASSSGRAGYNEQF
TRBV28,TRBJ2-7,ASSKNYEQY
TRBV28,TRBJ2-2,ASSFDTLGELF
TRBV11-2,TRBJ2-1,ASSSGTSGRGGYNEQF
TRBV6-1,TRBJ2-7,ASSEEAPYEQY
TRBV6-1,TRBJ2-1,ASRTRGPVINEQF
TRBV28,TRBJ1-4,ASSLRQGWEKLF
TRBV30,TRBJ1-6,AWSGQGGSPLH